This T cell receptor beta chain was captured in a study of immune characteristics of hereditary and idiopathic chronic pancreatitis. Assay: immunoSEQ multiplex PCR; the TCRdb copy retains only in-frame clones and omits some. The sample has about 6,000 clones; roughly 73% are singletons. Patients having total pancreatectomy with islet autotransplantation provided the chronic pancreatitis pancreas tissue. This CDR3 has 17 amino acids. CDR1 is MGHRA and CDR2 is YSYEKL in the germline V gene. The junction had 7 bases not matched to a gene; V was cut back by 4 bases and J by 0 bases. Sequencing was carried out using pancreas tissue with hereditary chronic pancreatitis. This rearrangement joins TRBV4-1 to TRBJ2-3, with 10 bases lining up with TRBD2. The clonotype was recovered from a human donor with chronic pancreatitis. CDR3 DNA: TGCGCCAGCAGCCGAAGACTAGCGGGCACTAGCACAGATACGCAGTATTTT. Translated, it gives CASSRRLAGTSTDTQYF.